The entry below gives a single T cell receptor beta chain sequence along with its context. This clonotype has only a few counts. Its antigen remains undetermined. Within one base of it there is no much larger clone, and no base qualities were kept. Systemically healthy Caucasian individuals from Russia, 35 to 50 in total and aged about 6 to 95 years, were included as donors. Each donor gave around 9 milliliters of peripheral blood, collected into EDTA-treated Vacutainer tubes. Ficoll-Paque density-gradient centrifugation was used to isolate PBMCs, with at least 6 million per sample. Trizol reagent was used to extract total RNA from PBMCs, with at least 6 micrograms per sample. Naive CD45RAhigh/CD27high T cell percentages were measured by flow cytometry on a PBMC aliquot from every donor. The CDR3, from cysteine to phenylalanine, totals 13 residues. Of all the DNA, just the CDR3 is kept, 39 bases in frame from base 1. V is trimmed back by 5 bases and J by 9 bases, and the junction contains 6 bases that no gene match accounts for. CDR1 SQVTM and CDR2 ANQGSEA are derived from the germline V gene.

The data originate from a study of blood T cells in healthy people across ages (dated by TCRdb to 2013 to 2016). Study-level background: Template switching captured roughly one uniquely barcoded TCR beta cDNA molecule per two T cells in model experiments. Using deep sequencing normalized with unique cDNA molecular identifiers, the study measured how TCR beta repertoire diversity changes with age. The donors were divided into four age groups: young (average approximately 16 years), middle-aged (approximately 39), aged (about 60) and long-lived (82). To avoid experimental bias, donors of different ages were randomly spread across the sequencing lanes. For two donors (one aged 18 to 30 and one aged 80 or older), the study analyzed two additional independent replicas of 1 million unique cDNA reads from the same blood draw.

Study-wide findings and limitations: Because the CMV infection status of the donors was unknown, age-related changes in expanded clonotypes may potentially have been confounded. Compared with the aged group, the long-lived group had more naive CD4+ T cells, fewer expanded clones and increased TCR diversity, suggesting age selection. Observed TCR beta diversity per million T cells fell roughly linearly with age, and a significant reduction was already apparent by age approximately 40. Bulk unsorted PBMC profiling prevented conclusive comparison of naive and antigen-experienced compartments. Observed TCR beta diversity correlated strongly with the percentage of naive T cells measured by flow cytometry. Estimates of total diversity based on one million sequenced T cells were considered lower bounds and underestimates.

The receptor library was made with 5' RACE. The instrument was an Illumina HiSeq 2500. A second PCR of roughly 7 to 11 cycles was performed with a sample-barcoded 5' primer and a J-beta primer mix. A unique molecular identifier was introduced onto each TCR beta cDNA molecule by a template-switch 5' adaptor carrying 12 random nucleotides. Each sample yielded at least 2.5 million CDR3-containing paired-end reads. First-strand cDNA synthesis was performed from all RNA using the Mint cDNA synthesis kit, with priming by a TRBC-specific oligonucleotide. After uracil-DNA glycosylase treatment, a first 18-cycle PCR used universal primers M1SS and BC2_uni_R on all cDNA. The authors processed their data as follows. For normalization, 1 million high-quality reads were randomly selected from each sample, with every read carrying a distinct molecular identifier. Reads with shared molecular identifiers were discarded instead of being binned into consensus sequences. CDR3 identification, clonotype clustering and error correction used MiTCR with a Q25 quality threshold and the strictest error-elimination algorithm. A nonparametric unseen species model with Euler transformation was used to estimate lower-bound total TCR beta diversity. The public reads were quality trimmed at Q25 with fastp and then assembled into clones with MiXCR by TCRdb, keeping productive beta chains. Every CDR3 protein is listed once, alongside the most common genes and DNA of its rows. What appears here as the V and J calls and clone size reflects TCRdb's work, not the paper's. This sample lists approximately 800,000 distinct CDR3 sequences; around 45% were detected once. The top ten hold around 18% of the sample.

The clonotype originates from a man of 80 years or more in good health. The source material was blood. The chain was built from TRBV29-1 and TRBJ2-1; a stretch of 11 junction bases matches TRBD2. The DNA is TGCAGCGTTACTAGCGGGAGCGGGGTTGAGCAGTTCTTC. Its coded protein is CSVTSGSGVEQFF.